These T cell receptor beta chains were read from a single sample in a study of blood T cells in healthy people across ages. TCRdb used MiXCR to reprocess the 5' RACE reads, holding one entry per CDR3 protein. The sample has 800,000 or so distinct CDR3 sequences; around 25% are singletons. These same records also appear under a second study, on T cells of mothers and their children.

The sample was blood. All receptors derive from a boy aged 5-17 years in good health. CDR3s include the opening cysteine and the closing phenylalanine or tryptophan. A D gene is named only where the DNA matches it firmly. The size of a clone is reported for some rows only, either as once, few or many, or as a class for expanded clones.

j_call v_call cdr3_length d_call clone_size cdr3_aa cdr3_nt
TRBJ2-5 TRBV28 14 NA NA CASSFPLSAHDQYF TGTGCCAGCAGTTTCCCCCTAAGTGCCCACGACCAGTACTTC
TRBJ1-2 TRBV12-3/TRBV12-4 14 NA few CASSPGGGQDGYTF TGTGCCAGCAGTCCCGGGGGAGGCCAGGATGGCTACACCTTC
TRBJ2-2 TRBV5-1 15 NA few CASSLLGSGTGELFF TGCGCCAGCAGCTTGCTGGGCTCGGGGACCGGGGAGCTGTTTTTT
TRBJ2-5 TRBV10-3 13 TRBD2 NA CAIRGGPEETQYF TGTGCCATCCGGGGGGGGCCGGAGGAGACCCAGTACTTC
TRBJ1-5 TRBV7-2 14 NA NA CASSFASGSPPQHF TGTGCCAGCAGCTTCGCGTCGGGGTCGCCTCCCCAGCATTTT
TRBJ2-7 TRBV20-1 15 NA few CSAREIGTFSYEQYF TGCAGTGCTAGAGAGATAGGGACGTTCTCCTACGAGCAGTACTTC
TRBJ2-4 TRBV5-1 17 TRBD2 few CASSLVPLTSGVDIQYF TGCGCCAGCAGCTTGGTGCCGCTGACTAGCGGGGTAGACATTCAGTACTTC
TRBJ1-2 TRBV29-1 14 NA NA CSVESGGANYGYTF TGCAGCGTTGAATCGGGAGGAGCGAACTATGGCTACACCTTC
TRBJ1-2 TRBV18 15 NA few CASSPQNAQLPGYTF TGTGCCAGCTCACCACAGAACGCACAACTACCTGGCTACACCTTC
TRBJ2-3 TRBV5-5 15 NA few CASSPVSDNTDTQYF TGTGCCAGCAGCCCGGTGAGCGATAACACAGATACGCAGTATTTT
TRBJ1-2 TRBV7-3 14 NA NA CASSGDGSNYGYTF TGTGCCAGCAGCGGGGACGGCTCTAACTATGGCTACACCTTC
TRBJ1-3 TRBV7-2 16 NA NA CASSRNRGTGGNTIYF TGTGCCAGCAGCCGGAATAGGGGAACTGGGGGAAACACCATATATTTT
TRBJ1-1 TRBV6-2/TRBV6-3 13 NA NA CASSYSPGSEAFF TGTGCCAGCAGTTACTCTCCGGGCTCTGAAGCTTTCTTT
TRBJ2-7 TRBV5-1 14 NA NA CASSLAGATYEQNF TGCGCCAGCAGCTTGGCGGGGGCCACCTACGAGCAGAACTTC
TRBJ1-2 TRBV15 13 NA NA CATSRDEYYGYTF TGTGCCACCAGCAGAGATGAGTACTATGGCTACACCTTC
TRBJ2-1 TRBV7-2 15 TRBD2 NA CASSLAGGPRHEQFF TGTGCCAGCAGCTTAGCGGGAGGGCCTCGGCATGAGCAGTTCTTC
TRBJ1-1 TRBV27 13 NA few CASSLSSRAEAFF TGTGCCAGCAGTTTATCTTCGAGGGCTGAAGCTTTCTTT
TRBJ2-1 TRBV6-2/TRBV6-3 13 NA NA CASRKQGYNEQFF TGTGCCAGCAGGAAACAGGGCTACAATGAGCAGTTCTTC
TRBJ2-1 TRBV6-5 14 NA few CASSYPASRAEQFF TGTGCCAGCAGTTACCCGGCCTCCCGCGCGGAGCAGTTCTTC
TRBJ1-5 TRBV5-6 13 NA NA CASSAGAYQPQHF TGTGCCAGCAGCGCCGGAGCTTATCAGCCCCAGCATTTT
TRBJ1-2 TRBV29-1 12 NA NA CSVATANYGYTF TGCAGCGTTGCGACAGCTAACTATGGCTACACCTTC
TRBJ2-7 TRBV20-1 14 TRBD2 NA CSANGLAGSYEQYF TGCAGTGCTAACGGCCTAGCGGGGTCCTACGAGCAGTACTTC